The clone carrying this TCR beta chain was detected once. Profiled with immunoSEQ multiplex PCR; TCRdb holds only in-frame clones, not every one. This sample has 91,000 or so clones, with almost 95% found just once. The data were obtained in a study of T cell changes during pregnancy in multiple sclerosis. The length of the CDR3 is 13 residues. V was trimmed by 5 bases and J by 5 bases, leaving 15 bases between them. The germline gives CDR1 GTSNPN, CDR2 SVGIG (reference sequence). The sequenced sample was peripheral blood, obtained after pregnancy. The TCR comes from a female donor with multiple sclerosis, enrolled in a pregnancy study. The rearrangement joins TRBV30 to TRBJ1-1; weak D call: TRBD1 (6 bases). The CDR3 coding sequence is TGTGCCTGGGGAAAGGGGGTCCGGACTGAAGCTTTCTTT. It specifies CAWGKGVRTEAFF.